These T cell receptor beta chains were read from a single sample in a study of neurological immune-mediated disorders. TCRdb itself ran the 5' RACE reads through MiXCR, one entry per CDR3 protein. The table lists under 85,000 distinct CDR3 sequences, around 5.1% of them singletons. The sequenced sample was PBMCs. All receptors come from a human donor with multiple sclerosis. The donor label of this sample is uncertain. CDR3s include the opening cysteine and the closing phenylalanine or tryptophan. D genes are given only for firm matches. Not every row has a clone size; where given, it reads once, few, many or a size class.

J gene: TRBJ2-1; clone size: many; D gene: TRBD2; V gene: TRBV20-1; CDR3 protein: CSAREVAGNEQFF; CDR3 DNA: TGCAGTGCTAGAGAGGTAGCGGGGAATGAGCAGTTCTTC
J gene: TRBJ1-2; clone size: many; D gene: NA; V gene: TRBV11-2; CDR3 protein: CASSFTGRIYGYTF; CDR3 DNA: TGTGCCAGCAGCTTTACAGGGAGAATCTATGGCTACACCTTC
J gene: TRBJ2-5; clone size: many; D gene: NA; V gene: TRBV3-1; CDR3 protein: CASSQATSETQYF; CDR3 DNA: TGTGCCAGCAGCCAAGCAACTTCGGAGACCCAGTACTTC
J gene: TRBJ1-2; clone size: NA; D gene: TRBD1; V gene: TRBV5-1; CDR3 protein: CASSLETGTGYTF; CDR3 DNA: TGCGCCAGCAGCTTGGAGACAGGGACCGGCTACACCTTC
J gene: TRBJ2-2; clone size: many; D gene: TRBD1; V gene: TRBV5-1; CDR3 protein: CASSLRDRGTGELFF; CDR3 DNA: TGCGCCAGCAGCCTACGCGACAGGGGAACCGGGGAGCTGTTTTTT
J gene: TRBJ2-1; clone size: many; D gene: TRBD2; V gene: TRBV5-1; CDR3 protein: CASSLGTSGGAGEQFF; CDR3 DNA: TGCGCCAGCAGCTTGGGTACTAGCGGGGGGGCGGGGGAGCAGTTCTTC
J gene: TRBJ2-7; clone size: many; D gene: NA; V gene: TRBV29-1; CDR3 protein: CSVGRNSYEQYF; CDR3 DNA: TGCAGCGTTGGACGTAACTCCTACGAGCAGTACTTC
J gene: TRBJ2-7; clone size: many; D gene: NA; V gene: TRBV11-3; CDR3 protein: CASSLSGSYEQYF; CDR3 DNA: TGTGCCAGCAGCTTATCAGGCTCCTACGAGCAGTACTTC
J gene: TRBJ2-3; clone size: many; D gene: NA; V gene: TRBV5-1; CDR3 protein: CASKVGALSTDTQYF; CDR3 DNA: TGCGCCAGCAAAGTGGGGGCACTTAGCACAGATACGCAGTATTTT
J gene: TRBJ1-6; clone size: many; D gene: NA; V gene: TRBV9; CDR3 protein: CASSRQENSPLHF; CDR3 DNA: TGTGCCAGCAGCCGACAGGAAAATTCACCCCTCCACTTT
J gene: TRBJ1-5; clone size: many; D gene: TRBD1; V gene: TRBV10-3; CDR3 protein: CAISDLTGNQPQHF; CDR3 DNA: TGTGCCATCAGTGATTTGACAGGGAATCAGCCCCAGCATTTT
J gene: TRBJ1-3; clone size: many; D gene: TRBD1; V gene: TRBV6-2/TRBV6-3; CDR3 protein: CASRNLLRDRITTGNTIYF; CDR3 DNA: TGTGCCAGCAGAAACCTACTTCGGGACAGGATCACTACTGGAAACACCATATATTTT
J gene: TRBJ2-7; clone size: many; D gene: NA; V gene: TRBV9; CDR3 protein: CASSVGRYPYEQYF; CDR3 DNA: TGTGCCAGCAGCGTAGGGAGGTACCCCTACGAGCAGTACTTC
J gene: TRBJ2-1; clone size: many; D gene: TRBD1; V gene: TRBV5-1; CDR3 protein: CASSPTGQGIGNEQFF; CDR3 DNA: TGCGCCAGCAGCCCCACGGGACAGGGGATAGGAAATGAGCAGTTCTTC
J gene: TRBJ2-3; clone size: many; D gene: TRBD2; V gene: TRBV12-3/TRBV12-4; CDR3 protein: CASSFLQRGVQDTQYF; CDR3 DNA: TGTGCCAGCAGTTTTTTACAGCGGGGGGTGCAAGATACGCAGTATTTT
J gene: TRBJ1-2; clone size: many; D gene: TRBD1; V gene: TRBV5-1; CDR3 protein: CASSQQGDYGYTF; CDR3 DNA: TGCGCCAGCAGCCAACAGGGGGACTATGGCTACACCTTC
J gene: TRBJ2-7; clone size: many; D gene: NA; V gene: TRBV20-1; CDR3 protein: CSWLATYEQYF; CDR3 DNA: TGCAGTTGGCTCGCGACCTACGAGCAGTACTTC
J gene: TRBJ2-2; clone size: NA; D gene: NA; V gene: TRBV3-1; CDR3 protein: CASRGRGDTGELFF; CDR3 DNA: TGTGCCAGCCGGGGGAGGGGGGACACCGGGGAGCTGTTTTTT
J gene: TRBJ2-3; clone size: many; D gene: NA; V gene: TRBV24-1; CDR3 protein: CATSEGSTDTQYF; CDR3 DNA: TGTGCCACCAGTGAGGGCAGCACAGATACGCAGTATTTT
J gene: TRBJ2-7; clone size: many; D gene: NA; V gene: TRBV20-1; CDR3 protein: CSAEKGFRDEQYF; CDR3 DNA: TGCAGTGCAGAAAAGGGGTTTCGGGACGAGCAGTACTTC
J gene: TRBJ2-6; clone size: many; D gene: NA; V gene: TRBV20-1; CDR3 protein: CSASVPGSGANVLTF; CDR3 DNA: TGCAGTGCTAGTGTACCGGGCTCTGGGGCCAACGTCCTGACTTTC
J gene: TRBJ1-5; clone size: many; D gene: TRBD1; V gene: TRBV12-5; CDR3 protein: CASGGQGNQPQHF; CDR3 DNA: TGTGCTAGTGGTGGACAGGGCAATCAGCCCCAGCATTTT
J gene: TRBJ1-2; clone size: many; D gene: TRBD1; V gene: TRBV5-1; CDR3 protein: CASSLVGDRGDGYTF; CDR3 DNA: TGCGCCAGCAGCTTGGTAGGGGACAGGGGCGATGGCTACACCTTC
J gene: TRBJ1-5; clone size: many; D gene: NA; V gene: TRBV5-5; CDR3 protein: CRLTGAQYSNQPQHF; CDR3 DNA: TGTCGCTTAACGGGGGCCCAATATAGCAATCAGCCCCAGCATTTT
J gene: TRBJ1-6; clone size: many; D gene: NA; V gene: TRBV20-1; CDR3 protein: CSAPRLGPGNSPLHF; CDR3 DNA: TGCAGTGCCCCAAGGCTGGGACCCGGGAATTCACCCCTCCACTTT
J gene: TRBJ2-5; clone size: many; D gene: TRBD1; V gene: TRBV5-1; CDR3 protein: CASSLAGTGKETQYF; CDR3 DNA: TGCGCCAGCAGCTTGGCCGGGACAGGGAAAGAGACCCAGTACTTC